This TCR beta chain was captured by sequencing in a study of cytomegalovirus exposure and HLA in healthy donors. Regarding this clone: No antigen is known for it.

Trimming left V 2 bases short and J 8 bases short, with 7 bases between. CDR3 length: 11 amino acids. Germline V gene sequence: CDR1 GTSNPN, CDR2 SVGIG (reference sequence). The PCR had 60 Vbeta and 13 Jbeta primers. Sequencing used immunoSEQ multiplex PCR; TCRdb keeps in-frame clones, though not all of them. The repertoire holds about 160,000 clones, about four fifths seen once, with about 13% in the top ten. General observations from the study: Follow-up analysis later connected one missense variant in DCLRE1C with trimming of TCR beta V- and J-genes. The authors considered a cluster of highly shared sequence variants likely to be a sequencing artifact. Several of the most significant clusters appeared linked to common viral pathogens, based on a later analysis.

Input material: PBMCs. This clonotype was obtained from a woman between 50 and 59 years old in good health and CMV-seronegative. This rearrangement joins TRBV30 to TRBJ2-1; a weak D match, TRBD1 (5 bases). CDR3 sequence (DNA): TGTGCCTGGAGTTTAGGGGATGAGCAGTTCTTC. Protein product: CAWSLGDEQFF. Variable domain in full (rest from reference TRBV30 and TRBJ2-1): SQTIHQWPATLVQPVGSPLSLECTVEGTSNPNLYWYRQAAGRGLQLLFYSVGIGQISSEVPQNLSASRPQDRQFILSSKKLLLSDSGFYLCAWSLGDEQFFGPGTRLTVL.